This T cell receptor (beta chain) was recorded in a study of human T cells and chemical hapten exposure. Time point indicated: pre-sensitization, week 0. As to treatment: therapeutic diphenylcyclopropenone sensitization with weekly scalp DPC. TCRdb re-analysed the RACE reads in MiXCR, keeping a single row per CDR3 protein. The data show about 80,000 distinct CDR3 sequences, with around 13% seen just once and approximately 4.6% held by the top ten. The starting material was whole blood, obtained in connection with sensitization to the hapten diphenylcyclopropenone (DPC). The TCR sequence derives from a woman aged 50 to 60 with alopecia areata. Some clones in this sample may be carry-over from other donors' samples.

The CDR3 DNA reads TGTGCCAGCAGCGAGCCCGACAGACAGGGGCGCTCGAACACTGAAGCTTTCTTT. This sequence encodes CASSEPDRQGRSNTEAFF. The rearrangement links TRBV9 to TRBJ1-1, with 8 bases lining up with TRBD1. The CDR3 length is 18 residues. V dropped 3 bases and J dropped 1; count of bases not matched to a gene: 14. The germline gives CDR1 SGDLS, CDR2 YYNGEE.